Shown below are 24 T cell receptor beta chains from a single sample sequenced in a study of blood T cells in healthy people across ages. The use of a sample-barcoded 5' primer and a J-beta primer mix characterized a second PCR of roughly 6 to 11 cycles. MiXCR, run by TCRdb on the 5' RACE reads, gives a single entry per CDR3 protein. Here the sample spans hundreds of thousands of distinct CDR3 sequences, about 27% being singletons. The same specimen was also included in a second study, on T cells of mothers and their children.

The sequenced sample was blood. The receptors come from a boy between 2 and 10 years old in good health.

The table lists this clonotype with a few counts. The chain recombines TRBV13 with TRBJ1-2; TRBD1 might be the D (6 bases). CDR1 and CDR2 from the germline V gene are PRHDT and FYEKMQ (reference sequence). The CDR3 consists of 15 residues. Trimming removed 5 bases at V and 4 bases at J, with 17 bases between. The CDR3 sequence is CASSGILQGIYGYTF. The DNA of the CDR3 is TGTGCCAGCAGCGGAATTCTACAGGGCATCTATGGCTACACCTTC.

The gene calls are TRBV6-5 and TRBJ1-2; 8 bases align to TRBD1. This CDR3 is 14 amino acids long. The germline V gene has CDR1 MNHEY and CDR2 SVGAGI. V was pared by 7 bases and J by 2 bases, with 6 bases of the junction left unmatched. CDR3 region: CASMGQAANYGYTF. The CDR3, as DNA: TGTGCCAGCATGGGACAGGCCGCGAACTATGGCTACACCTTC.

V usage is TRBV7-6 and J usage is TRBJ2-1; unclear D gene. Germline-derived CDR1 and CDR2 are SGHVS and FNYEAQ. Trimming removed 0 bases from V and 9 bases from J, with 3 bases in between. The CDR3 spans 11 residues. In nucleotides, the CDR3 is TGTGCCAGCAGCTTAGCAACTGAGCAGTTCTTC. As protein: CASSLATEQFF.

The V and J genes are TRBV2 and TRBJ2-2; D may be TRBD1 or TRBD2 (6 bases each). Deletions cut 3 bases from V and 7 bases from J, with 15 bases between. Looked up from germline, CDR1 is SNHLY and CDR2 is FYNNEI. The CDR3 covers 15 residues. CDR3 sequence reads: CASSDSRGLGGELFF. CDR3 nucleotides: TGTGCCAGCAGTGATTCCCGGGGGCTTGGCGGGGAGCTGTTTTTT.

This clonotype was seen more than once but under ten times. The gene calls are TRBV7-2 and TRBJ1-5; D may be TRBD1 (6 bases). This CDR3 has 17 residues. V lost 2 bases, J lost 6 bases, and 20 bases lay in between. Germline V gene lookup returns CDR1 SGHTA and CDR2 FQGNSA. The CDR3 DNA follows: TGTGCCAGCAGCTTAAATCGAATCGGTGGGGGCACTCAGCCCCAGCATTTT. It encodes CASSLNRIGGGTQPQHF.

This chain joins TRBV12-5 and TRBJ2-3, with 13 bases lining up with TRBD2. CDR3 length equals 14 residues. Losses at the gene ends were 6 bases for V and 5 bases for J; bases not matched to a gene: 2. From germline, CDR1 is LGHNT and CDR2 FRNRAP. CDR3 sequence: CASGTSGRGDTQYF. The CDR3 region has the DNA TGTGCTAGTGGAACTAGCGGGAGGGGAGATACGCAGTATTTT. Combining the CDR3 with reference TRBV12-5 and TRBJ2-3 gives the whole variable domain DARVTQTPRHKVTEMGQEVTMRCQPILGHNTVFWYRQTMMQGLELLAYFRNRAPLDDSGMPKDRFSAEMPDATLATLKIQPSEPRDSAVYFCASGTSGRGDTQYFGPGTRLTVL.

The chain uses TRBV4-3 and TRBJ2-5, with D hard to call. The J call may not be correct, given that the DNA end is closer to TRBJ2-7. Germline V CDR1 and CDR2: LGHNA, YSLEER. The CDR3 extends over 15 amino acids. In DNA, the CDR3 is TGCGCCAGCAGCCAAGGACGGACGAACTCCTACGAGCAGTACTTC. Translated, it gives CASSQGRTNSYEQYF.

This clonotype was seen a handful of times. This chain links TRBV15 with TRBJ2-5; D call uncertain. The CDR3 consists of 14 residues. Germline CDR1 and CDR2: LNHNV and YYDKDF (reference sequence). Trimming shortened V by 1 base and J by 1 base, and 7 bases separated the two germline ends. The CDR3 region has the DNA TGTGCCACCAGCAGAGTTACAGCCCAAGAGACCCAGTACTTC. This codes for CATSRVTAQETQYF.

The chain recombines TRBV7-8 with TRBJ2-2; no clear D. Trimming removed 1 base from V and 5 bases from J, with 11 bases in between. The CDR3 spans 15 residues. Germline lookup yields CDR1 SGHVS and CDR2 FQNEAQ. This chain's CDR3 is CASSLGGSRTGELFF. Here the CDR3 DNA reads TGTGCCAGCAGCTTAGGGGGAAGCAGAACCGGGGAGCTGTTTTTT. The entire variable domain, with the rest obtained from reference TRBV7-8 and TRBJ2-2, is as follows: GAGVSQSPRYKVAKRGQDVALRCDPISGHVSLFWYQQALGQGPEFLTYFQNEAQLDKSGLPSDRFFAERPEGSVSTLKIQRTQQEDSAVYLCASSLGGSRTGELFFGEGSRLTVL.

V usage is TRBV7-2 and J usage is TRBJ2-5; no clear D gene. With 4 bases removed from V and 2 bases from J, the gap between germline ends came to 11 bases. The CDR3 consists of 14 residues. Looked up from germline, CDR1 is SGHTA and CDR2 is FQGNSA. CDR3 protein: CASSSPDGQETQYF. For the CDR3, the DNA is TGTGCCAGCAGCTCCCCGGACGGACAAGAGACCCAGTACTTC.

This clonotype has ten or more counts. The chain links TRBV27 to TRBJ2-5; D ambiguous. The CDR3 has 13 amino acids. The V end was cut by 1 base, the J end by 4 bases, with 7 bases between. CDR1 is MNHEY, CDR2 SMNVEV, per germline (reference sequence). In nucleotides, the CDR3 is TGTGCCAGCAGTTTATGGCTTGGAGAGACCCAGTACTTC. This translates into CASSLWLGETQYF.

This clonotype showed up just once. The V call is TRBV28, the J call TRBJ2-7; possibly TRBD1 for D (6 bases). The CDR3 consists of 15 residues. The germline V gene encodes CDR1 MDHEN and CDR2 SYDVKM. V was pared by 8 bases and J by 2 bases, with 19 bases between. The CDR3 DNA reads TGTGCCAGCTTATCCACTGGGGGCAACGCCTACGAGCAGTACTTC. Amino acid sequence: CASLSTGGNAYEQYF.

This clonotype was counted many times. The chain uses TRBV4-1 and TRBJ1-2, with a possible D match to TRBD1 (5 bases). Deletions cut 0 bases from V and 4 bases from J, with 15 bases between. The CDR3 is made up of 16 amino acids. Per the germline V gene, CDR1 is MGHRA and CDR2 is YSYEKL. The DNA of the CDR3 is TGCGCCAGCAGCCAAGATGGGGGATACTGGTCCTATGGCTACACCTTC. Protein sequence: CASSQDGGYWSYGYTF.

With respect to this clonotype: The junction departs from germline at one end; a sequencing error may be responsible. This rearrangement joins TRBV7-9 to TRBJ1-5; D not resolved. This CDR3 has 14 amino acids. Germline loops: CDR1 SEHNR, CDR2 FQNEAQ (reference sequence). CDR3 in amino acids: CASRPDGSNQPQHF. The CDR3 region has the DNA TGTGCCAGCAGGCCGGACGGTAGCAACCAGCCCCAGCATTTT.

The chain employs TRBV7-2 and TRBJ2-3; possible D gene TRBD2, 8 bases. V lost 1 base, J lost 2 bases, and 16 bases lay in between. Germline V gene data show CDR1 as SGHTA and CDR2 as FQGNSA. The CDR3 contains 17 residues. CDR3 loop: CASSLVGSGTVTDTQYF. CDR3 nucleotide sequence: TGTGCCAGCAGCTTAGTTGGTAGCGGGACAGTCACAGATACGCAGTATTTT.

This clonotype was picked up a small number of times. This chain connects TRBV2 to TRBJ1-2; maybe TRBD1 (6 bases). The ends were cut back, 0 bases at V and 5 bases at J, with 16 bases in the middle. Germline CDR1 reads SNHLY; CDR2 reads FYNNEI. The CDR3 runs 16 residues. CDR3 loop: CASSEAFDRSWYGYTF. DNA of the CDR3: TGTGCCAGCAGTGAAGCGTTTGACAGGAGCTGGTATGGCTACACCTTC.

CDR3 DNA: TGTGCCAGCAGCTTAGTCTCGGGCAAGAACTATGGCTACACCTTC. This gives the protein CASSLVSGKNYGYTF. V and J are TRBV7-9 and TRBJ1-2; D is ambiguous. Germline loops: CDR1 SEHNR, CDR2 FQNEAQ (reference sequence). The CDR3 is 15 residues long. V lost 1 base and J lost 2, with 11 bases in between. Looking up the rest from reference TRBV7-9 and TRBJ1-2 gives the full variable domain: DTGVSQNPRHKITKRGQNVTFRCDPISEHNRLYWYRQTLGQGPEFLTYFQNEAQLEKSRLLSDRFSAERPKGSFSTLEIQRTEQGDSAMYLCASSLVSGKNYGYTFGSGTRLTVV.

This clonotype was observed a few times. This sequence joins TRBV5-6 and TRBJ2-5, with 7 bases fitting TRBD2. Trimming at V came to 4 bases and at J to 4 bases, leaving 7 bases not matched to a gene. The germline gives CDR1 SGHDT, CDR2 YYEEEE. The CDR3 is made up of 14 amino acids. CDR3 in DNA: TGTGCCAGCAGCCCACTAGCGAGGGGAGAGACCCAGTACTTC. Translated: CASSPLARGETQYF.

J is TRBJ2-2 and V is TRBV7-9, with D perhaps TRBD1 (6 bases). The V and J ends lost 5 bases and 1 base respectively, with 8 bases between them. Germline CDR1 and CDR2: SEHNR and FQNEAQ (reference sequence). The CDR3 is 14 amino acids. CDR3 in amino acids: CASSPQGNTGELFF. For the CDR3, the DNA is TGTGCCAGCAGCCCACAGGGGAACACCGGGGAGCTGTTTTTT.

The chain joins TRBV7-2 to TRBJ1-1; possibly TRBD1 for D (5 bases). The V and J ends lost 3 bases and 3 bases respectively, with 14 bases between them. Germline CDR1 SGHTA, CDR2 FQGNSA. The CDR3 is made up of 15 amino acids. CDR3 sequence (DNA): TGTGCCAGCAGCTTGCTGGGGGAGGCGTACACTGAAGCTTTCTTT. Encoded protein: CASSLLGEAYTEAFF.

This chain uses TRBV9 with TRBJ2-5; 7 positions agree with TRBD2. The V gene's germline CDR1 is SGDLS and CDR2 YYNGEE. The CDR3 loop spans 14 amino acids. V was clipped by 3 bases and J by 5 bases; unmatched bases: 7. CDR3 residues: CASSAETSRETQYF. CDR3 nucleotides: TGTGCCAGCAGCGCTGAGACTAGCCGGGAGACCCAGTACTTC. Supplemented by reference TRBV9 and TRBJ2-5, the full variable domain reads DSGVTQTPKHLITATGQRVTLRCSPRSGDLSVYWYQQSLDQGLQFLIQYYNGEERAKGNILERFSAQQFPDLHSELNLSSLELGDSALYFCASSAETSRETQYFGPGTRLLVL.

This chain connects TRBV7-2 to TRBJ2-2; 8 nucleotides agree with TRBD2. The CDR3 sequence is 17 residues long. Germline-derived CDR1 and CDR2 are SGHTA and FQGNSA. With 7 bases clipped from V and 0 bases from J, the junction kept 10 bases outside the gene matches. Here the CDR3 reads CASMLRRGGANTGELFF. CDR3 coding DNA: TGTGCCAGCATGCTCCGTCGGGGGGGCGCGAACACCGGGGAGCTGTTTTTT.

The genes are TRBV20-1 and TRBJ2-3, with D uncertain. CDR3 length: 13 residues. Germline CDR1 is DFQATT and CDR2 is SNEGSKA (reference sequence). Trimming shortened V by 0 bases and J by 6 bases, and 10 bases separated the two germline ends. The CDR3 sequence: CSARELLGDTQYF. In DNA form, the CDR3 reads TGCAGTGCTAGAGAGCTCCTAGGGGATACGCAGTATTTT.

The V call is TRBV4-3, the J call TRBJ2-1; a possible D gene is TRBD2 (6 bases). V lost 3 bases and J lost 6, with 15 bases in between. CDR3 length: 15 amino acids. Germline assignment: CDR1 LGHNA and CDR2 YSLEER. The chain's CDR3 is CASSQKWEASNEQFF. The CDR3 nucleotides read TGCGCCAGCAGCCAGAAGTGGGAGGCCTCCAATGAGCAGTTCTTC.